Each of the 32 T cell receptor beta chains below was sequenced from the same sample in a study of blood T cell repertoires in COVID-19. Method: immunoSEQ multiplex PCR; TCRdb's copy keeps in-frame clones and lacks some. This table has 290,000 or so clones, about 89% appearing once. Source material: PBMCs or T cells enriched from blood (not recorded which). The source is a young woman who had recovered from COVID-19.

CDR3 DNA sequence: TGTGCCAGCAGCCAATCTAGGGGATTAGCGGATGGCTACACCTTC. Translation gives CASSQSRGLADGYTF. The V gene is TRBV16, the J gene TRBJ1-2, with D possibly TRBD1 on 5 matching bases. The CDR3 extends over 15 amino acids. V gave up 0 bases and J gave up 6 bases, with 14 bases separating them. Per germline, CDR1 KGHSY and CDR2 FQNENV.

This clone was recorded only once. This chain connects TRBV10-3 to TRBJ2-1; TRBD1 matches at 7 bases. This CDR3 region has 11 residues. Germline lookup yields CDR1 ENHRY and CDR2 SYGVKD. Trimming at V came to 8 bases and at J to 9 bases, leaving 4 bases not matched to a gene. CDR3 region: CAIDREGEQFF. In nucleotides, the CDR3 is TGTGCCATCGACAGGGAAGGTGAGCAGTTCTTC.

The chain combines TRBV5-5 with TRBJ2-1; 7 bases match TRBD1. Per germline, CDR1 SGHKS and CDR2 YYEKEE (reference sequence). The CDR3 extends over 15 amino acids. The V segment lost 4 bases and the J segment 2 bases; nucleotides outside the gene matches: 6. CDR3 loop: CASSRDSPTYNEQFF. The DNA for the CDR3 is TGTGCCAGCAGCCGGGACAGCCCAACCTACAATGAGCAGTTCTTC.

This chain uses TRBV20-1 with TRBJ1-6; no clear D gene. CDR1 and CDR2 from the germline V gene are DFQATT and SNEGSKA (reference sequence). Trimming took 3 bases from V and 0 from J, leaving 12 bases between them. The CDR3 runs to 16 residues. CDR3 region: CSASYAGYSYNSPLHF. CDR3 DNA sequence: TGCAGTGCTAGTTATGCGGGGTACTCCTATAATTCACCCCTCCACTTT.

The rearrangement links TRBV6-4 to TRBJ2-2; 13 bases are a match to TRBD2. Germline assignment: CDR1 MRHNA and CDR2 SNTAGT. V gave up 6 bases and J gave up 8 bases; unmatched junction bases: 3. The CDR3 is 14 amino acids. CDR3 DNA: TGTGCCAGCAGCAGGACTAGCGGGAGTGGGGAGCTGTTTTTT. As protein: CASSRTSGSGELFF.

The gene calls are TRBV7-2 and TRBJ2-2, with a weak D call TRBD1 (5 bases). This CDR3 has 14 amino acids. V lost 7 bases and J 5 bases, leaving 14 bases between the germline ends. The germline V gene encodes CDR1 SGHTA and CDR2 FQGNSA. The CDR3 DNA is TGTGCCAGCACCCCGACAGCGCGAACCGGGGAGCTGTTTTTT. Translation: CASTPTARTGELFF. Full variable domain (rest looked up from reference TRBV7-2 and TRBJ2-2): GAGVSQSPSNKVTEKGKDVELRCDPISGHTALYWYRQSLGQGLEFLIYFQGNSAPDKSGLPSDRFSAERTGGSVSTLTIQRTQQEDSAVYLCASTPTARTGELFFGEGSRLTVL.

The V and J genes are TRBV7-9 and TRBJ2-1; 12 nucleotides agree with TRBD2. Germline V CDR1 and CDR2: SEHNR, FQNEAQ (reference sequence). V lost 10 bases to trimming and J lost 0 bases; unmatched junction nucleotides: 10. The CDR3 consists of 17 residues. The CDR3 is CAKQGTSGPSSYNEQFF. The CDR3 DNA reads as TGTGCCAAACAGGGGACTAGCGGGCCTAGCTCCTACAATGAGCAGTTCTTC.

Comment on this clone: Mismatch with germline at one junction end may stem from a read error. The rearrangement uses TRBV6-1 and TRBJ2-5; possible D gene TRBD2, 5 bases. The length of the CDR3 is 15 residues. Per the germline V gene, CDR1 is MNHNS and CDR2 is SASEGT. CDR3 residues: CASTETRTDQETQYF. The CDR3 bases are TGTGCCAGCACTGAAACTCGGACTGATCAAGAGACCCAGTACTTC.

J is TRBJ2-7 and V is TRBV6-5; no clear D gene. Germline V gives CDR1 MNHEY, CDR2 SVGAGI. V was shortened by 6 bases and J by 3 bases, with 12 bases between the two germline ends. The CDR3 sequence is 13 residues long. CDR3 sequence (DNA): TGTGCCAGCAGGACTGGTTGGAGCTACGAGCAGTACTTC. Encoded protein: CASRTGWSYEQYF.

V is TRBV7-2 and J is TRBJ2-1; TRBD2 matches at 14 bases. Germline V gene data show CDR1 as SGHTA and CDR2 as FQGNSA. Unmatched junction bases numbered 5, after V lost 4 bases and J lost 6 bases. The CDR3 is made up of 16 amino acids. The CDR3 here is CASSYRLAGGLNEQFF. Written as DNA, the CDR3 is TGTGCCAGCAGCTATAGACTAGCGGGGGGGCTCAATGAGCAGTTCTTC.

The genes are TRBV5-4 and TRBJ2-1, with 9 bases that match TRBD1. The CDR3 loop spans 15 amino acids. V lost 4 bases and J lost 6; bases outside the gene matches: 8. Germline lookup yields CDR1 SGHNT and CDR2 YYREEE (reference sequence). DNA for the CDR3: TGTGCCAGCAGCCGAGGGACAGGGTCTGTCAATGAGCAGTTCTTC. Protein product: CASSRGTGSVNEQFF.

This chain joins TRBV5-4 and TRBJ1-3; 7 nucleotides agree with TRBD1. Trimming took 5 bases from V and 0 from J; bases not matched to a gene: 8. The CDR3 is 16 residues long. CDR1 and CDR2 (germline): SGHNT, YYREEE (reference sequence). The CDR3, as DNA: TGTGCCAGCAGTCCAGACAGGGCCGTCTCTGGAAACACCATATATTTT. Residues: CASSPDRAVSGNTIYF.

This clone showed up many times. CDR3 loop: CASSLDPSSGGVYNEQFF. The CDR3, as DNA: TGTGCCAGCAGCTTGGACCCGTCTAGCGGAGGGGTTTACAATGAGCAGTTCTTC. The chain has TRBV5-6 and TRBJ2-1; 7 positions match TRBD2. The trim removed 0 bases at V and 4 bases at J, leaving 13 bases unmatched. CDR3 length: 18 amino acids. The germline gives CDR1 SGHDT, CDR2 YYEEEE.

The V and J genes are TRBV7-2 and TRBJ1-3, with TRBD1 as a possible D gene (5 bases). The CDR3 length is 17 residues. V was cut by 1 base and J by 2 bases, with 15 bases left in between. Germline CDR1 is SGHTA and CDR2 is FQGNSA. The CDR3 is CASSLGLSGFAGNTIYF. The CDR3 coding sequence is TGTGCCAGCAGCTTAGGGTTATCAGGGTTTGCTGGAAACACCATATATTTT. The full variable domain, in which reference TRBV7-2 and TRBJ1-3 provide the parts outside the CDR3, is GAGVSQSPSNKVTEKGKDVELRCDPISGHTALYWYRQSLGQGLEFLIYFQGNSAPDKSGLPSDRFSAERTGGSVSTLTIQRTQQEDSAVYLCASSLGLSGFAGNTIYFGEGSWLTVV.

The chain has TRBV18 and TRBJ2-1, with 7 bases that match TRBD1. Germline V CDR1 and CDR2: KGHSH, LQKENI. The CDR3 has 13 amino acids. V shed 6 bases, J shed 9 bases, and the junction held 8 bases outside the gene matches. The CDR3 sequence is CASSRDRVGEQFF. The CDR3 bases are TGTGCCAGCTCCCGAGACAGGGTTGGTGAGCAGTTCTTC.

This chain links TRBV6-2 or TRBV6-3 with TRBJ2-7; a possible D gene is TRBD1 (6 bases). The CDR3 contains 17 residues. Germline CDR1 MNHEY, CDR2 SVGEGT. Trimming removed 6 bases at V and 3 bases at J, with 24 bases between. In DNA, the CDR3 is TGTGCCAGCAGCACTAACAGGGAGCTCTCAGCCCTCTACGAGCAGTACTTC. Amino acids: CASSTNRELSALYEQYF.

This rearrangement joins TRBV18 to TRBJ1-1, with a weak D call TRBD1 (6 bases). CDR1 and CDR2 (germline): KGHSH, LQKENI. The CDR3 covers 14 residues. V lost 6 bases, J lost 3 bases, and 14 bases lay in between. The CDR3 bases are TGTGCCAGCTCCAAAGGGGGAGGGGACACTGAAGCTTTCTTT. Translating gives CASSKGGGDTEAFF.

This rearrangement joins TRBV6-5 to TRBJ1-2; TRBD1 is a possible D gene (5 bases). Deletions cut 8 bases from V and 4 bases from J, with 8 bases between. The CDR3 runs 11 residues. Germline CDR1 MNHEY, CDR2 SVGAGI. The CDR3 reads CASGTFYGYTF. The CDR3 nucleotides read TGTGCCAGCGGGACTTTCTATGGCTACACCTTC.

The V gene is TRBV7-2, the J gene TRBJ1-2; D unclear. The CDR3 loop spans 14 amino acids. V lost 6 bases to trimming and J lost 7 bases, with 18 bases between them. Germline V lookup: CDR1 SGHTA, CDR2 FQGNSA. This CDR3 reads CASSSRRPVGGYTF. CDR3 in DNA: TGTGCCAGCAGTTCCCGGCGGCCCGTCGGTGGCTACACCTTC.

V usage is TRBV12-3 or TRBV12-4 and J usage is TRBJ1-1; D gene ambiguous. The CDR3 contains 13 residues. Trimming removed 4 bases at V and 2 bases at J, with 8 bases between. The CDR3 region is CASSSTRNTEAFF. CDR3 sequence (DNA): TGTGCCAGCAGTTCCACGCGAAACACTGAAGCTTTCTTT.

The chain is built from TRBV3-1 (or the pseudogene TRBV3-2) and TRBJ2-3; a weak D match, TRBD2 (5 bases). The V and J ends lost 0 bases and 3 bases respectively, with 10 bases between them. The CDR3 is made up of 15 amino acids. Germline CDR1 reads LGHDT; CDR2 reads YNNKEL (reference sequence). This CDR3 is CASSQDLRETDTQYF. The CDR3 DNA sequence: TGTGCCAGCAGCCAAGATTTGAGGGAAACAGATACGCAGTATTTT.

The chain carries TRBV29-1 and TRBJ1-6; a weak D match, TRBD1 (6 bases). The germline V gene has CDR1 SQVTM and CDR2 ANQGSEA. V was shortened by 6 bases and J by 7 bases, with 10 bases between the two germline ends. The CDR3 has 12 amino acids. The CDR3 nucleotides are TGCAGCGTAAGGACAGCAAATTCACCCCTCCACTTT. This encodes CSVRTANSPLHF. The entire variable domain, with the rest obtained from reference TRBV29-1 and TRBJ1-6, is as follows: SAVISQKPSRDICQRGTSLTIQCQVDSQVTMMFWYRQQPGQSLTLIATANQGSEATYESGFVIDKFPISRPNLTFSTLTVSNMSPEDSSIYLCSVRTANSPLHFGNGTRLTVT.

V is TRBV24-1 and J is TRBJ2-5; 8 bases match TRBD1. CDR1 is KGHDR, CDR2 SFDVKD, per germline. The CDR3 totals 17 residues. J gave up 1 base and V 3 bases, and 9 bases lay outside the gene matches. The CDR3 reads CATSDGNRGKTQETQYF. CDR3 bases: TGTGCCACCAGTGATGGAAACAGGGGGAAAACCCAAGAGACCCAGTACTTC.

The V gene is TRBV18, the J gene TRBJ1-5; the match to TRBD1 covers 10 bases. The length of the CDR3 is 14 residues. Trimming took 6 bases from V and 6 from J; bases not matched to a gene: 5. Germline loops: CDR1 KGHSH, CDR2 LQKENI. In nucleotides, the CDR3 is TGTGCCAGCTCTCGGACAGGGGGTGCTCAGCCCCAGCATTTT. This sequence encodes CASSRTGGAQPQHF.

The gene calls are TRBV29-1 and TRBJ2-3; D possibly corresponds to TRBD2 (6 bases). Between the trimmed V and J ends, which lost 3 bases and 1 base, there was a span of 11 bases. Germline values: CDR1 SQVTM, CDR2 ANQGSEA. The CDR3 length is 14 residues. CDR3 protein: CSVDKGLGTDTQYF. Written as DNA, the CDR3 is TGCAGCGTTGATAAGGGACTTGGCACAGATACGCAGTATTTT.

V and J are TRBV12-1 and TRBJ2-1; TRBD2, as called in the table, went unchecked against the DNA. TRBV12-1 is a pseudogene locus. The CDR3 runs to 18 residues. The CDR3 DNA reads TGTGCCAGCAGCTTTGTAGCGGGAGGCGGGGGCTCCTACAATGAGCAGTTCTTC. Protein sequence: CASSFVAGGGGSYNEQFF.

This clone was picked up one time. This chain uses TRBV5-1 with TRBJ1-2; 8 bases match TRBD1. After removal of 4 bases from V and 6 bases from J, the junction contained 5 bases not matched to a gene. The length of the CDR3 is 13 residues. Germline V gene data show CDR1 as SGHRS and CDR2 as YFSETQ. The CDR3: CASSRTGGDGYTF. Written as DNA, the CDR3 is TGCGCCAGCAGCCGAACAGGGGGAGATGGCTACACCTTC. Complete variable domain (other parts from reference TRBV5-1 and TRBJ1-2): KAGVTQTPRYLIKTRGQQVTLSCSPISGHRSVSWYQQTPGQGLQFLFEYFSETQRNKGNFPGRFSGRQFSNSRSEMNVSTLELGDSALYLCASSRTGGDGYTFGSGTRLTVV.

In its sample, this clone was seen once. The chain links TRBV6-5 to TRBJ1-5; D possibly corresponds to TRBD1 (6 bases). The germline V gene has CDR1 MNHEY and CDR2 SVGAGI. This CDR3 spans 14 amino acids. Trimming removed 6 bases from V and 0 bases from J, with 9 bases in between. CDR3 region: CASSRTVSNQPQHF. The CDR3 region has the DNA TGTGCCAGCAGCCGGACAGTTAGCAATCAGCCCCAGCATTTT.

The rearrangement links TRBV4-3 to TRBJ2-7, with D perhaps matching TRBD1 (6 bases). This CDR3 is 14 amino acids long. Germline V CDR1 and CDR2: LGHNA, YSLEER. Trimming removed 2 bases at V and 3 bases at J, with 11 bases between. The CDR3 region has the DNA TGCGCCAGCAGCCAATTTCAGGGGAACTACGAGCAGTACTTC. Translated, it gives CASSQFQGNYEQYF.

The V call is TRBV2, the J call TRBJ2-7; 13 bases agree with TRBD2. The J segment lost 9 bases and the V segment lost 6 bases, leaving 11 bases of the junction unmatched. The CDR3 consists of 15 residues. Germline V gene sequence: CDR1 SNHLY, CDR2 FYNNEI. The CDR3 here is CASSPPGLAGFVQYF. Here the CDR3 DNA reads TGTGCCAGCAGCCCTCCGGGACTAGCGGGATTTGTGCAGTACTTC.

The rearrangement links TRBV2 to TRBJ1-2; the D gene is possibly TRBD1 (6 bases). This CDR3 region has 13 residues. The germline V gene encodes CDR1 SNHLY and CDR2 FYNNEI. V shed 6 bases and J shed 7 bases, with 15 bases lying between them. The CDR3 loop reads CASRPGTSPGYTF. The DNA of the CDR3 is TGTGCCAGCAGGCCCGGGACATCCCCTGGCTACACCTTC.

The V call is TRBV15, the J call TRBJ1-5; 10 bases line up with TRBD1. Germline V gene lookup returns CDR1 LNHNV and CDR2 YYDKDF (reference sequence). Losses at the gene ends were 5 bases for V and 9 bases for J; bases not matched to a gene: 10. The length of the CDR3 is 15 residues. This CDR3 reads CATSRRDRGGGPQHF. In DNA form, the CDR3 reads TGTGCCACCAGCCGCCGGGACAGGGGTGGAGGGCCCCAGCATTTT.